The clone carrying this TCR beta chain showed up many times. The data are from a study of T cells after yellow fever vaccination. A single record per CDR3 protein comes from TCRdb applying MiXCR to the 5' RACE reads. The sample yields 20,000 to 30,000 distinct CDR3 sequences, 4.5% seen once. This CDR3 comprises 19 residues. The V gene lost 0 bases and the J gene lost 0 bases, with 19 bases spanning the gap. From germline, CDR1 is SGDLS and CDR2 YYNGEE. General study findings and limits: Clonotypes that responded to the vaccine were almost all undetectable in sorted memory subsets on day 0. Detected again after the booster were most primary-vaccination clones, at approximately 95% CD4 and about 89% CD8.

This clonotype was obtained from a man aged 18 to 30 who received the YFV17D yellow fever vaccine. Sequencing used PBMCs, either bulk or a sorted T-cell subset (CD4+, CD8+, memory, or dextramer-sorted; not recorded which), obtained on the day of the yellow fever booster vaccination. J is TRBJ2-1 and V is TRBV9, with D perhaps matching TRBD1 (5 bases). This CDR3 is CASSVGGAALKSSYNEQFF. The CDR3 DNA is TGTGCCAGCAGCGTAGGTGGGGCCGCCCTAAAAAGCTCCTACAATGAGCAGTTCTTC. Full variable domain (rest looked up from reference TRBV9 and TRBJ2-1): DSGVTQTPKHLITATGQRVTLRCSPRSGDLSVYWYQQSLDQGLQFLIQYYNGEERAKGNILERFSAQQFPDLHSELNLSSLELGDSALYFCASSVGGAALKSSYNEQFFGPGTRLTVL.